The 29 T cell receptor beta chains below come from one sample, sequenced in a study of cytomegalovirus exposure and HLA in healthy donors. Some clones are missing from TCRdb's copy, which holds only in-frame ones; the method was immunoSEQ multiplex PCR. The sample contains 200,000 to 250,000 clones, roughly 84% of which appear only once. Sequencing used PBMCs. The receptors derive from a woman between 18 and 29 years old in good health and CMV-seropositive.

This chain joins TRBV4-1 and TRBJ1-1, with 9 positions matching TRBD1. Germline-derived CDR1 and CDR2 are MGHRA and YSYEKL. The CDR3 is 17 residues long. The V segment lost 0 bases and the J segment 4 bases; nucleotides outside the gene matches: 9. For the CDR3, the DNA is TGCGCCAGCAGCCAAGAGCCTCAACAGGGGGCGCGCACTGAAGCTTTCTTT. Amino acid sequence: CASSQEPQQGARTEAFF.

V and J are TRBV28 and TRBJ2-7; 10 nucleotides line up with TRBD1. Germline CDR1 is MDHEN and CDR2 is SYDVKM. The CDR3 is made up of 17 amino acids. Germline trimming cut 4 bases from V and 0 bases from J; bases unmatched to any gene: 9. This chain's CDR3 is CASSSRLDRGNSYEQYF. The CDR3 nucleotides read TGTGCCAGCAGTTCCCGATTGGACAGGGGGAACTCCTACGAGCAGTACTTC.

The chain uses TRBV27 and TRBJ1-1; possible D gene TRBD1, 5 bases. The CDR3 is made up of 14 amino acids. Trimming stripped 3 bases from V and 4 bases from J, with 12 bases between. Germline V lookup: CDR1 MNHEY, CDR2 SMNVEV (reference sequence). CDR3 DNA sequence: TGTGCCAGCAGTTTCACAGGCGTCCGCACTGAAGCTTTCTTT. Translated, it gives CASSFTGVRTEAFF.

The chain joins TRBV7-2 to TRBJ2-5; TRBD2 is a possible D gene (6 bases). Trimming cost V 5 bases and J 6 bases, with 16 bases left between them. Germline V CDR1 and CDR2: SGHTA, FQGNSA. The CDR3 length is 14 residues. CDR3 protein: CASSLDSGGKTQYF. CDR3 DNA sequence: TGTGCCAGCAGCCTAGACTCAGGAGGGAAGACCCAGTACTTC. Using reference TRBV7-2 and TRBJ2-5 for the parts outside the CDR3, the full variable domain is GAGVSQSPSNKVTEKGKDVELRCDPISGHTALYWYRQSLGQGLEFLIYFQGNSAPDKSGLPSDRFSAERTGGSVSTLTIQRTQQEDSAVYLCASSLDSGGKTQYFGPGTRLLVL.

This clone was counted a few times. The chain recombines TRBV6-1 with TRBJ2-6; D perhaps matches TRBD1 (5 bases). CDR1 and CDR2 (germline): MNHNS, SASEGT. The CDR3 is 15 amino acids. Trimming took off 5 bases at V and 0 bases at J, with 8 bases between the two ends. The CDR3 loop reads CASSPQGSGANVLTF. For the CDR3, the DNA is TGTGCCAGCAGTCCCCAGGGCTCTGGGGCCAACGTCCTGACTTTC.

Points on this clone: The same CDR3 also results from other DNA sequences found in this sample. This chain links TRBV5-1 with TRBJ2-7, with TRBD1 matching 9 bases. Trimming removed 2 bases from V and 4 bases from J; junction bases left unmatched: 4. CDR1 is SGHRS, CDR2 YFSETQ, per germline. The CDR3 runs 14 residues. The CDR3 sequence: CASSFGQGTYEQYF. CDR3 in DNA: TGCGCCAGCAGCTTCGGACAGGGGACGTACGAGCAGTACTTC.

In regard to this clone: One end of the junction fails to match germline, which may point to a read error. DNA for the CDR3: TGTGCCAGCATCGTAGATTCGGACCGGGGCCAGTACTTC. Encoded protein: CASIVDSDRGQYF. V usage is TRBV9 and J usage is TRBJ2-5; D possibly corresponds to TRBD2 (5 bases). Germline V CDR1 and CDR2: SGDLS, YYNGEE. The CDR3 is made up of 13 amino acids.

V is TRBV15 and J is TRBJ1-1; D possibly corresponds to TRBD1 (5 bases). Germline CDR1 reads LNHNV; CDR2 reads YYDKDF (reference sequence). The CDR3 covers 16 residues. V was shortened by 0 bases and J by 1 base, with 12 bases between the two germline ends. CDR3 sequence (DNA): TGTGCCACCAGCAGAGATAGGCAGGGTAAGAACACTGAAGCTTTCTTT. Amino acid sequence: CATSRDRQGKNTEAFF. The full variable domain, its missing parts supplied by reference TRBV15 and TRBJ1-1, is DAMVIQNPRYQVTQFGKPVTLSCSQTLNHNVMYWYQQKSSQAPKLLFHYYDKDFNNEADTPDNFQSRRPNTSFCFLDIRSPGLGDTAMYLCATSRDRQGKNTEAFFGQGTRLTVV.

The rearrangement uses TRBV14 and TRBJ1-4; 10 bases are shared with TRBD1. Germline trimming cut 4 bases from V and 7 bases from J; bases unmatched to any gene: 6. CDR1 is SGHDN, CDR2 FVKESK, per germline. CDR3 length: 15 amino acids. CDR3 nucleotides: TGTGCCAGCAGCCGATTGGACAGGGGGGCTGAAAAACTGTTTTTT. It codes for CASSRLDRGAEKLFF. Full variable domain (remainder filled in from reference TRBV14 and TRBJ1-4): EAGVTQFPSHSVIEKGQTVTLRCDPISGHDNLYWYRRVMGKEIKFLLHFVKESKQDESGMPNNRFLAERTGGTYSTLKVQPAELEDSGVYFCASSRLDRGAEKLFFGSGTQLSVL.

The rearrangement links TRBV29-1 to TRBJ2-1, with D possibly TRBD2 on 5 matching bases. Looked up from germline, CDR1 is SQVTM and CDR2 is ANQGSEA. Trimming stripped 6 bases from V and 8 bases from J, with 11 bases between. CDR3 length: 11 residues. In DNA form, the CDR3 reads TGCAGCGTAGCGGTGGTGGATGAGCAGTTCTTC. This gives the protein CSVAVVDEQFF.

The chain links TRBV6-1 to TRBJ2-1; TRBD1 matches at 8 bases. Germline loops: CDR1 MNHNS, CDR2 SASEGT. V was clipped by 0 bases and J by 13 bases; unmatched bases: 11. The CDR3 is made up of 15 amino acids. CDR3 region: CASSEAPSTGDRQFF. The CDR3 nucleotides read TGTGCCAGCAGTGAAGCACCTTCGACAGGGGACCGACAGTTCTTC.

The chain has TRBV7-9 and TRBJ2-5; 7 positions agree with TRBD1. Germline V gene data show CDR1 as SEHNR and CDR2 as FQNEAQ (reference sequence). V trimming: 10 bases; J trimming: 2 bases; junction bases outside the gene matches: 7. The CDR3 spans 13 residues. CDR3 in amino acids: CATREQGQETQYF. In DNA, the CDR3 is TGTGCCACTCGAGAACAGGGGCAAGAGACCCAGTACTTC.

The chain has TRBV15 and TRBJ2-6; D unresolved. The V end was cut by 5 bases, the J end by 1 base, with 6 bases between. Germline V gene lookup returns CDR1 LNHNV and CDR2 YYDKDF (reference sequence). This CDR3 region has 14 residues. This chain's CDR3 is CATSVSSGANVLTF. The CDR3 nucleotides read TGTGCCACCAGCGTCTCGTCTGGGGCCAACGTCCTGACTTTC.

CDR3 sequence reads: CASSLAHRAEQYF. CDR3 nucleotides: TGTGCCAGCAGCTTAGCGCACAGGGCCGAGCAGTACTTC. The rearrangement joins TRBV11-1 to TRBJ2-7, with a possible D match to TRBD1 (6 bases). The ends were cut back, 0 bases at V and 6 bases at J, with 9 bases in the middle. From germline, CDR1 is SGHAT and CDR2 FQDESV (reference sequence). This CDR3 has 13 amino acids.

This sequence joins TRBV27 and TRBJ1-2; unclear D gene. Trimming stripped 7 bases from V and 0 bases from J, with 12 bases between. Per the germline V gene, CDR1 is MNHEY and CDR2 is SMNVEV (reference sequence). This CDR3 contains 14 residues. As DNA, the CDR3 is TGTGCCAGCAAACCGGGATCTCCTAACTATGGCTACACCTTC. Translation: CASKPGSPNYGYTF.

The chain employs TRBV25-1 and TRBJ2-1; the D gene is possibly TRBD1 (6 bases). Trimming removed 3 bases from V and 3 bases from J, with 9 bases in between. Germline V lookup: CDR1 MGHDK, CDR2 SYGVNS. The CDR3 is 14 amino acids. The DNA for the CDR3 is TGTGCCAGCAGTGAGGGGGACAACTACAATGAGCAGTTCTTC. As protein: CASSEGDNYNEQFF.

V and J are TRBV6-1 and TRBJ1-1, with TRBD1 matching 10 bases. The CDR3 contains 14 residues. Germline CDR1 is MNHNS and CDR2 is SASEGT. Losses at the gene ends were 6 bases for V and 4 bases for J; bases not matched to a gene: 5. The CDR3 here is CASRTRDRGTEAFF. The CDR3 DNA is TGTGCCAGCAGGACCCGGGACAGGGGCACTGAAGCTTTCTTT.

This chain uses TRBV5-1 with TRBJ2-1, with D perhaps TRBD2 (6 bases). The CDR3 is 14 residues long. Trimming pared 2 bases from V and 3 bases from J, leaving 9 bases between. Germline CDR1 reads SGHRS; CDR2 reads YFSETQ. In nucleotides, the CDR3 is TGCGCCAGCAGCTTCGGGACTGGCTACAATGAGCAGTTCTTC. Protein: CASSFGTGYNEQFF. The full variable domain, in which reference TRBV5-1 and TRBJ2-1 provide the parts outside the CDR3, is KAGVTQTPRYLIKTRGQQVTLSCSPISGHRSVSWYQQTPGQGLQFLFEYFSETQRNKGNFPGRFSGRQFSNSRSEMNVSTLELGDSALYLCASSFGTGYNEQFFGPGTRLTVL.

V is TRBV5-3 and J is TRBJ1-2, with TRBD1 matching over 9 bases. TRBV5-3 qualifies as an ORF whose function is uncertain. This CDR3 comprises 14 residues. V was clipped by 8 bases and J by 7 bases; unmatched bases: 12. CDR3 protein: CASTRKQGAGGYTF. CDR3 sequence (DNA): TGTGCCAGTACCCGAAAACAGGGGGCTGGTGGCTACACCTTC.

The V gene is TRBV4-1, the J gene TRBJ2-1, with 8 bases that match TRBD2. Germline trimming cut 4 bases from V and 7 bases from J; bases unmatched to any gene: 9. Germline lookup yields CDR1 MGHRA and CDR2 YSYEKL. This CDR3 is built from 15 residues. The CDR3 protein is CASSLWDLAGNEQFF. In nucleotides, the CDR3 is TGCGCCAGCAGCCTCTGGGATCTAGCGGGTAATGAGCAGTTCTTC.

The rearrangement joins TRBV10-2 to TRBJ2-1; perhaps TRBD2 as D (5 bases). The germline gives CDR1 WSHSY, CDR2 SAAADI. This CDR3 contains 11 residues. Trimming took 8 bases from V and 7 from J, leaving 9 bases between them. Written as DNA, the CDR3 is TGCGCCAGCGGGAGTTCTAATGAGCAGTTCTTC. Translated: CASGSSNEQFF.

The chain recombines TRBV2 with TRBJ1-5; tentative D call: TRBD1 (5 bases). V lost 6 bases and J 10 bases, leaving 22 bases between the germline ends. Germline CDR1 is SNHLY and CDR2 is FYNNEI. The CDR3 runs 15 residues. CDR3 in DNA: TGTGCCAGCAGGAGCATGGGGCAGGCTCTTAGTCCCCAGCATTTT. It translates to CASRSMGQALSPQHF.

V gene TRBV7-9 combines with J gene TRBJ2-5; 8 bases agree with TRBD1. Germline assignment: CDR1 SEHNR and CDR2 FQNEAQ (reference sequence). There are 16 residues in the CDR3. V lost 8 bases and J lost 7; bases outside the gene matches: 18. The CDR3 DNA is TGTGCCAGCCTTCTTATCGGACAGGGAGGTTTGGGGACCCAGTACTTC. Its translation is CASLLIGQGGLGTQYF.

This sequence joins TRBV19 and TRBJ1-4, with TRBD1 identical over 8 bases. Germline loops: CDR1 LNHDA, CDR2 SQIVND (reference sequence). Trimming took 5 bases from V and 7 from J; bases not matched to a gene: 9. This CDR3 comprises 15 residues. The CDR3 nucleotides are TGTGCCAGTAGTGGGTACAGGGGGGCGAGTGAAAAACTGTTTTTT. Protein product: CASSGYRGASEKLFF.

For the CDR3, the DNA is TGTGCCAGCCATGTGGGGGCCACCCATAACACTGAAGCTTTCTTT. Amino acids: CASHVGATHNTEAFF. The chain uses TRBV28 and TRBJ1-1; D might be TRBD1 (6 bases). Germline assignment: CDR1 MDHEN and CDR2 SYDVKM. The CDR3 contains 15 residues. Trimming pared 8 bases from V and 2 bases from J, leaving 18 bases between.

The gene calls are TRBV18 and TRBJ1-1; TRBD1 matches at 7 bases. CDR1 and CDR2 from the germline V gene are KGHSH and LQKENI. This CDR3 is 13 amino acids long. With 3 bases clipped from V and 11 bases from J, the junction kept 9 bases outside the gene matches. The CDR3 spells CASSPLDRADAFF. For the CDR3, the DNA is TGTGCCAGCTCACCTCTCGACAGGGCAGATGCTTTCTTT.

The J gene is TRBJ2-7, the V gene TRBV4-1; 10 bases match TRBD2. The CDR3 extends over 15 amino acids. J lost 5 bases, V lost 4 bases, and 8 bases had no gene match. Germline V gives CDR1 MGHRA, CDR2 YSYEKL. The CDR3 reads CASSPESGRVDEQYF. CDR3 sequence (DNA): TGCGCCAGCAGCCCGGAAAGCGGGAGGGTGGACGAGCAGTACTTC.

The V gene is TRBV5-1, the J gene TRBJ1-2; TRBD1 is a possible D gene (6 bases). The CDR3 extends over 14 amino acids. Trimming removed 4 bases at V and 1 base at J, with 11 bases between. Germline V gives CDR1 SGHRS, CDR2 YFSETQ. CDR3 loop: CASSRAGDNYGYTF. The CDR3 region has the DNA TGCGCCAGCAGCAGAGCAGGGGATAACTATGGCTACACCTTC.

The gene calls are TRBV30 and TRBJ2-5; D is unresolved. The J call may be faulty, since TRBJ2-7 better matches the DNA end. CDR1 GTSNPN and CDR2 SVGIG come from the germline V gene (reference sequence). This CDR3 is 14 amino acids long. CDR3 sequence (DNA): TGTGCCTGGACCTATTCCCTCGACTCCTACGAGCAGTACTTC. Its protein is CAWTYSLDSYEQYF.